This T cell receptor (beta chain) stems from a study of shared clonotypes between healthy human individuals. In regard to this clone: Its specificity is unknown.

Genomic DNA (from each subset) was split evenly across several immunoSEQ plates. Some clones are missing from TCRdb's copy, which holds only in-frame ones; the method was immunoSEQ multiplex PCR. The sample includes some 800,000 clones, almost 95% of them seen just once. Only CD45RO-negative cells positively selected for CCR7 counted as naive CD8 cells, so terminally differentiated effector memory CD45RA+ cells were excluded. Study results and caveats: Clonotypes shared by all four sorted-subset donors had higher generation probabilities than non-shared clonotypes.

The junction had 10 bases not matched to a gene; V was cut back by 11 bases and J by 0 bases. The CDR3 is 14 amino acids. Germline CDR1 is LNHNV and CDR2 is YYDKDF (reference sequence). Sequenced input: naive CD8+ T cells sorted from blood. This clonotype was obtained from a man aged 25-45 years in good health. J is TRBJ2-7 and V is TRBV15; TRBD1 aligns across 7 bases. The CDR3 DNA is TGTGCCGTAACCAGAGGGACAGACTCCTACGAGCAGTACTTC. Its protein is CAVTRGTDSYEQYF.